The 26 T cell receptor beta chains in this list originate from one sample, sequenced in a study of Ad26.COV2.S vaccination and SARS-CoV-2 variants. Some clones are missing from TCRdb's copy, which holds only in-frame ones; the method was immunoSEQ multiplex PCR. The table lists about 39,000 clones, 65% to 90% of them singletons, with around half in the top ten. This specimen was peripheral blood, taken after recovery from COVID-19. The receptors come from a human donor who had recovered from COVID-19.

The rearrangement links TRBV7-9 to TRBJ1-1; D is unclear. The V gene's germline CDR1 is SEHNR and CDR2 FQNEAQ (reference sequence). V was clipped by 1 base and J by 8 bases, with 11 bases between them. The CDR3 contains 13 residues. The CDR3 sequence is CASSLVEGSEAFF. The CDR3, as DNA: TGTGCCAGCAGCTTAGTTGAGGGTTCGGAAGCTTTCTTT.

This rearrangement joins TRBV6-6 to TRBJ2-5; the D gene is possibly TRBD1 (7 bases). Germline lookup yields CDR1 MNHNY and CDR2 SVGAGI (reference sequence). The CDR3 is 13 residues long. V lost 6 bases, J lost 5 bases, and 13 bases lay in between. The CDR3, as DNA: TGTGCCAGCAGCAGGGGGAGGTCGGAGACCCAGTACTTC. Translated: CASSRGRSETQYF.

The chain has TRBV6-4 and TRBJ2-1; either TRBD1 or TRBD2 may supply D (6 bases each). The germline CDR1 and CDR2 sequences are MRHNA and SNTAGT. Trimming pared 4 bases from V and 1 base from J, leaving 11 bases between. CDR3 length: 15 amino acids. The CDR3 coding sequence is TGTGCCAGCAGTGTTGTAGGGGGGTCCTACAATGAGCAGTTCTTC. Translating gives CASSVVGGSYNEQFF.

V is TRBV11-2 and J is TRBJ1-1, with D unresolved. Between the trimmed V and J ends, which lost 5 bases and 3 bases, there was a span of 7 bases. Germline CDR1 reads SGHAT; CDR2 reads FQNNGV. CDR3 size: 12 residues. In DNA form, the CDR3 reads TGTGCCAGCAGCCGGGGATACACTGAAGCTTTCTTT. Protein: CASSRGYTEAFF.

The chain is built from TRBV30 and TRBJ2-2; 8 bases are shared with TRBD2. Trimming removed 4 bases from V and 7 bases from J; junction bases left unmatched: 8. Per germline, CDR1 GTSNPN and CDR2 SVGIG (reference sequence). CDR3 length: 14 residues. The CDR3 here is CAWTRGGTNGELFF. The DNA of the CDR3 is TGTGCCTGGACTCGGGGGGGGACAAACGGGGAGCTGTTTTTT.

The chain has TRBV30 and TRBJ2-1; weak D call: TRBD1 (6 bases). Germline values: CDR1 GTSNPN, CDR2 SVGIG (reference sequence). V was pared by 8 bases and J by 14 bases, with 19 bases between. This CDR3 region has 11 residues. In DNA form, the CDR3 reads TGTGCCGGGAATCAGGGGATGGAGAAGTTCTTC. Translating gives CAGNQGMEKFF.

V and J are TRBV5-1 and TRBJ2-7; 11 nucleotides align to TRBD2. This CDR3 is 15 amino acids long. CDR1 and CDR2 (germline): SGHRS, YFSETQ. V shed 0 bases and J 6 bases; nucleotides not matched to a gene: 5. The CDR3 loop reads CASSLVAGGPSEQYF. CDR3 coding DNA: TGCGCCAGCAGCTTGGTAGCGGGAGGGCCGTCCGAGCAGTACTTC.

The chain uses TRBV4-1 and TRBJ2-3; 8 bases match TRBD2. V lost 4 bases to trimming and J lost 1 base; unmatched junction nucleotides: 13. The CDR3 extends over 18 amino acids. Looked up from germline, CDR1 is MGHRA and CDR2 is YSYEKL. CDR3: CASSLHLGSGGRTDTQYF. The DNA for the CDR3 is TGCGCCAGCAGCCTACACCTTGGCAGCGGGGGACGCACAGATACGCAGTATTTT.

The V gene is TRBV5-4, the J gene TRBJ1-1; D gene uncertain. Germline-derived CDR1 and CDR2 are SGHNT and YYREEE (reference sequence). The germline V and J ends were trimmed by 2 bases and 1 base, with 3 bases remaining between them. CDR3 length equals 12 residues. This CDR3 reads CASSLQNTEAFF. CDR3 coding DNA: TGTGCCAGCAGCTTACAGAACACTGAAGCTTTCTTT.

The chain couples TRBV18 to TRBJ2-3, with 8 bases lining up with TRBD2. The ends lost 3 bases at V and 3 bases at J; junction bases unmatched: 8. Germline V gives CDR1 KGHSH, CDR2 LQKENI. CDR3 length: 16 amino acids. In DNA form, the CDR3 reads TGTGCCAGCTCACCTCGTACTAGCGGAAATACAGATACGCAGTATTTT. Translating gives CASSPRTSGNTDTQYF.

The genes are TRBV5-8 and TRBJ2-5; 8 bases match TRBD1. Germline trimming cut 4 bases from V and 7 bases from J; bases unmatched to any gene: 9. Per germline, CDR1 SGHTS and CDR2 YDEGEE. The CDR3 sequence is 14 residues long. Here the CDR3 DNA reads TGTGCCAGCAGCCCCAGGGGGCCGATAGTGACCCAGTACTTC. Translated, it gives CASSPRGPIVTQYF.

This clone was counted a single time. The chain couples TRBV29-1 to TRBJ2-5, with a tentative D call TRBD2 (5 bases). This CDR3 is 12 amino acids long. Looked up from germline, CDR1 is SQVTM and CDR2 is ANQGSEA. The V end was cut by 6 bases, the J end by 5 bases, with 13 bases between. CDR3 nucleotides: TGCAGCGTAGGGAGTATGGGTGAGACCCAGTACTTC. This gives the protein CSVGSMGETQYF.

This clone showed up just once. The chain recombines TRBV2 with TRBJ2-1, with 10 bases identical to TRBD2. The CDR3 has 15 residues. Germline CDR1 SNHLY, CDR2 FYNNEI. V lost 6 bases and J lost 0; bases outside the gene matches: 2. CDR3 sequence (DNA): TGTGCCAGCAGCCCTAGCGGGGGCTCCTACAATGAGCAGTTCTTC. Translation: CASSPSGGSYNEQFF. The full variable domain, completed using reference TRBV2 and TRBJ2-1, is EPEVTQTPSHQVTQMGQEVILRCVPISNHLYFYWYRQILGQKVEFLVSFYNNEISEKSEIFDDQFSVERPDGSNFTLKIRSTKLEDSAMYFCASSPSGGSYNEQFFGPGTRLTVL.

This clone was detected a few times. The V gene is TRBV6-1, the J gene TRBJ1-6; no firm D call. The V end lost 1 base, the J end lost 10 bases, and 17 bases lay between the germline ends. The CDR3 runs 16 residues. Germline V gives CDR1 MNHNS, CDR2 SASEGT. In DNA, the CDR3 is TGTGCCAGCAGTGAAGTGGGGTGGGGTCAGCGATCACCCCTCCACTTT. Protein sequence: CASSEVGWGQRSPLHF.

The chain uses TRBV6-6 and TRBJ1-1; D gene uncertain. Germline-derived CDR1 and CDR2 are MNHNY and SVGAGI (reference sequence). The CDR3 extends over 14 amino acids. Trimming left V 4 bases short and J 1 base short, with 10 bases between. The CDR3 nucleotides read TGTGCCAGCAGTTTTGGGGTTGGGAACACTGAAGCTTTCTTT. This codes for CASSFGVGNTEAFF.

V usage is TRBV5-1 and J usage is TRBJ1-1; D gene ambiguous. Trimming took off 7 bases at V and 1 base at J, with 11 bases between the two ends. Germline V lookup: CDR1 SGHRS, CDR2 YFSETQ. The CDR3 covers 13 residues. CDR3 DNA: TGCGCCAGCCGATCACAACCGAACACTGAAGCTTTCTTT. This codes for CASRSQPNTEAFF.

This chain uses TRBV5-1 with TRBJ2-3; D unresolved. Trimming shortened V by 4 bases and J by 2 bases, and 5 bases separated the two germline ends. Germline V gene sequence: CDR1 SGHRS, CDR2 YFSETQ. The CDR3 has 12 residues. DNA of the CDR3: TGCGCCAGCAGCGTTGCCACAGATACGCAGTATTTT. The encoded protein is CASSVATDTQYF. The variable domain in full, completed from reference TRBV5-1 and TRBJ2-3, reads KAGVTQTPRYLIKTRGQQVTLSCSPISGHRSVSWYQQTPGQGLQFLFEYFSETQRNKGNFPGRFSGRQFSNSRSEMNVSTLELGDSALYLCASSVATDTQYFGPGTRLTVL.

The chain couples TRBV9 to TRBJ1-1; unclear D gene. Germline V gene data show CDR1 as SGDLS and CDR2 as YYNGEE. The CDR3 spans 16 residues. Trimming took off 4 bases at V and 0 bases at J, with 16 bases between the two ends. The CDR3 region is CASSPHTASMNTEAFF. The DNA for the CDR3 is TGTGCCAGCAGCCCGCATACAGCCTCAATGAACACTGAAGCTTTCTTT.

The chain is built from TRBV27 and TRBJ2-5, with 15 bases lining up with TRBD2. The V and J ends lost 3 bases and 2 bases, in that order; junction bases with no gene match: 7. Germline V lookup: CDR1 MNHEY, CDR2 SMNVEV (reference sequence). The CDR3 consists of 18 residues. The DNA for the CDR3 is TGTGCCAGCAGTTTGTCCGGGACTAGCGGGAGGCAACAAGAGACCCAGTACTTC. Its translation: CASSLSGTSGRQQETQYF.

This chain uses TRBV11-2 with TRBJ2-7, with D perhaps matching TRBD1 or TRBD2 (6 bases each). CDR1 SGHAT and CDR2 FQNNGV come from the germline V gene. The CDR3 runs to 16 residues. Trimming cost V 0 bases and J 5 bases, with 17 bases left between them. CDR3 bases: TGTGCCAGCAGCTTAGATTTAGGGGGGTTTTCCCACGAGCAGTACGTC. It specifies CASSLDLGGFSHEQYV.

The sample holds a few counts of this clone. The V gene is TRBV7-2, the J gene TRBJ2-7; D is possibly TRBD1 or TRBD2 (6 bases each). Per germline, CDR1 SGHTA and CDR2 FQGNSA. With 2 bases removed from V and 2 bases from J, the gap between germline ends came to 10 bases. The CDR3 totals 14 residues. The CDR3 bases are TGTGCCAGCAGCTTAACCCGGGGGCCCTACGAGCAGTACTTC. Its protein is CASSLTRGPYEQYF.

The rearrangement uses TRBV6-6 and TRBJ2-1; 11 bases fit TRBD2. This CDR3 comprises 15 residues. The V gene end was trimmed by 1 base and the J gene end by 8 bases; junction bases not matched to a gene: 4. Germline CDR1 reads MNHNY; CDR2 reads SVGAGI (reference sequence). The DNA for the CDR3 is TGTGCCAGCAGTTACTTGGGTAGCGGGAGGGATGAGCAGTTCTTC. It translates to CASSYLGSGRDEQFF.

The sample holds a few counts of this clone. V and J are TRBV7-9 and TRBJ2-7, with 7 nucleotides matching TRBD1. The V segment lost 4 bases and the J segment 5 bases; nucleotides outside the gene matches: 2. Per the germline V gene, CDR1 is SEHNR and CDR2 is FQNEAQ (reference sequence). The CDR3 has 12 residues. The DNA for the CDR3 is TGTGCCAGCAGCTACAGGGGACACGAGCAGTACGTC. Protein: CASSYRGHEQYV.

This clone was seen only a few times. This sequence joins TRBV7-9 and TRBJ2-6; 8 positions match TRBD1. The germline V gene encodes CDR1 SEHNR and CDR2 FQNEAQ (reference sequence). V trimming: 5 bases; J trimming: 2 bases; junction bases outside the gene matches: 11. The CDR3 covers 18 residues. The chain's CDR3 is CASSLEQGGNPGANVLTF. CDR3 sequence (DNA): TGTGCCAGCAGCCTCGAACAGGGGGGAAACCCTGGGGCCAACGTCCTGACTTTC.

The CDR3 DNA sequence: TGTGCCAGATCAGGGCCCGCCTCCCAAGAGACCCAGTACTTC. It codes for CARSGPASQETQYF. This rearrangement joins TRBV2 to TRBJ2-5; D is possibly TRBD1 (5 bases). The CDR3 has 14 residues. CDR1 and CDR2 (germline): SNHLY, FYNNEI. V lost 9 bases, J lost 1 base, and 15 bases lay in between.

The gene calls are TRBV5-1 and TRBJ1-5; D remains unclear. The CDR3 has 15 amino acids. V was shortened by 2 bases and J by 1 base, with 10 bases between the two germline ends. CDR1 is SGHRS and CDR2 is YFSETQ in the germline V gene. CDR3 nucleotide sequence: TGCGCCAGCAGCTTTGAGGGTATGAGCAATCAGCCCCAGCATTTT. Its protein is CASSFEGMSNQPQHF.